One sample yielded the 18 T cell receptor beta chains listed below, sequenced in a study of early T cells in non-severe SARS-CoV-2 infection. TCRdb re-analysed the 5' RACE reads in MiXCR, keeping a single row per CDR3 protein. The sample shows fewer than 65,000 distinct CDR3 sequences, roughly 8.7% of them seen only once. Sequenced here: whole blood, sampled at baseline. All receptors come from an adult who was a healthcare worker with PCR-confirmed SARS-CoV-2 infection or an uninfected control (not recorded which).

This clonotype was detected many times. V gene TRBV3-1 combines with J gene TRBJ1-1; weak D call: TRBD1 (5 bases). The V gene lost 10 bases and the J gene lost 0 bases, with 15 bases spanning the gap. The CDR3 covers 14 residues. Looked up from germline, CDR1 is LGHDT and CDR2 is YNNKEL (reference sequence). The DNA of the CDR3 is TGTGCCACCGGCCCTGGGACGGTGAACACTGAAGCTTTCTTT. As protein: CATGPGTVNTEAFF. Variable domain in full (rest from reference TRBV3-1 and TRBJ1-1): DTAVSQTPKYLVTQMGNDKSIKCEQNLGHDTMYWYKQDSKKFLKIMFSYNNKELIINETVPNRFSPKSPDKAHLNLHINSLELGDSAVYFCATGPGTVNTEAFFGQGTRLTVV.

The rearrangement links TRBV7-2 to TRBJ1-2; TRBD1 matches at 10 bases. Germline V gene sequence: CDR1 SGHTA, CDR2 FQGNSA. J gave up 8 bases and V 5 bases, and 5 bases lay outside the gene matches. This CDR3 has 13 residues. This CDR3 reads CASSRQGAPGYTF. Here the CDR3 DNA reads TGTGCCAGCAGCAGACAGGGGGCGCCGGGCTACACCTTC.

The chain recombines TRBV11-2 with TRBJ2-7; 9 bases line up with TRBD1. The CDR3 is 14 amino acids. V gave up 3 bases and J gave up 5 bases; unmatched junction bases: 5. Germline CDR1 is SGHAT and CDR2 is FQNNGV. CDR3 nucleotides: TGTGCCAGCAGCTTCCGGGACAGGGTCCACGAGCAGTACTTC. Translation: CASSFRDRVHEQYF.

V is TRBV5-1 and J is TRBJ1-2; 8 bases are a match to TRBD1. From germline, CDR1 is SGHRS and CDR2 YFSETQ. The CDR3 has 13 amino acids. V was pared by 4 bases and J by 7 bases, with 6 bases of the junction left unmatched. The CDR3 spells CASSPGQGLGYTF. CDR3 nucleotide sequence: TGCGCCAGCAGCCCCGGACAGGGCCTTGGCTACACCTTC.

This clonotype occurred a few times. The CDR3 protein is CASSPQGGSNYGYTF. The CDR3 DNA reads as TGTGCCAGCAGCCCCCAGGGGGGTAGTAACTATGGCTACACCTTC. The genes are TRBV7-3 and TRBJ1-2; 7 positions match TRBD1. CDR3 length: 15 amino acids. Trimming at V came to 5 bases and at J to 1 base, leaving 7 bases not matched to a gene. Germline CDR1 and CDR2: SGHTA and FQGTGA.

For the CDR3, the DNA is TGTGCCAGCAGTGAAGCACGTTGGTCTGTTAATGAGCAGTTCTTC. It is translated as CASSEARWSVNEQFF. This rearrangement joins TRBV6-1 to TRBJ2-1; D call uncertain. The CDR3 runs 15 residues. Looked up from germline, CDR1 is MNHNS and CDR2 is SASEGT. V lost 0 bases to trimming and J lost 7 bases, with 13 bases between them.

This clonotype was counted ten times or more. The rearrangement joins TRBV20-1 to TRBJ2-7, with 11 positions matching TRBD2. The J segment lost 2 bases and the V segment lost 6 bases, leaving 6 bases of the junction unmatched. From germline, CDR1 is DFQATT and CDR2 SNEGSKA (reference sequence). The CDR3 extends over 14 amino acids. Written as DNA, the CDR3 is TGCAGTGCAAGGACTAGCGGGCCGGCCTACGAGCAGTACTTC. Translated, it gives CSARTSGPAYEQYF.

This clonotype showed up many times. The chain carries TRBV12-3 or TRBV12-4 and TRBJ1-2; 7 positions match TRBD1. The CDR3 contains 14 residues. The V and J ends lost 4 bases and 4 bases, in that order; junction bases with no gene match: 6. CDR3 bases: TGTGCCAGCAGTTACAGGGGAGGGGGCTATGGCTACACCTTC. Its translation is CASSYRGGGYGYTF.

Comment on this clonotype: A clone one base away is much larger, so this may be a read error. This CDR3 reads CASGWGPETYEQYF. CDR3 DNA sequence: TGTGCCAGCGGCTGGGGACCAGAAACCTACGAGCAGTACTTC. The chain uses TRBV11-2 and TRBJ2-7; D might be TRBD1 or TRBD2, each matching 5 bases. The CDR3 has 14 amino acids. V was pared by 8 bases and J by 2 bases, with 16 bases between. Germline V lookup: CDR1 SGHAT, CDR2 FQNNGV.

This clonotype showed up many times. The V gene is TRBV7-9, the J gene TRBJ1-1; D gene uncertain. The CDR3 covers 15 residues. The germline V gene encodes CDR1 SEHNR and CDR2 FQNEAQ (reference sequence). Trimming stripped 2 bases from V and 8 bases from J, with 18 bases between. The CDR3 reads CASSLKGRLIEEAFF. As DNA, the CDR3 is TGTGCCAGCAGCTTAAAAGGTCGACTGATCGAAGAAGCTTTCTTT.

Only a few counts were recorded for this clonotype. The DNA for the CDR3 is TGTGCCAGCAGCCAAAAGGGGGATGGAGACTACGAGCAGTACTTC. This sequence encodes CASSQKGDGDYEQYF. The chain combines TRBV4-2 with TRBJ2-7; D might be TRBD1 (6 bases). V dropped 2 bases and J dropped 3 bases, with 14 bases sitting between them. Germline loops: CDR1 LGHNA, CDR2 YNFKEQ. This CDR3 contains 15 residues.

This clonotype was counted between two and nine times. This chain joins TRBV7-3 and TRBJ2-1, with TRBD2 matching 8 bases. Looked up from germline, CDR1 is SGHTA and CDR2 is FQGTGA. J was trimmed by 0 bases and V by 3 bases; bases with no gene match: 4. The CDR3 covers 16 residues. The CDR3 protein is CASSFLAGSSYNEQFF. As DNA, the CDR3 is TGTGCCAGCAGCTTCCTAGCGGGTAGCTCCTACAATGAGCAGTTCTTC.

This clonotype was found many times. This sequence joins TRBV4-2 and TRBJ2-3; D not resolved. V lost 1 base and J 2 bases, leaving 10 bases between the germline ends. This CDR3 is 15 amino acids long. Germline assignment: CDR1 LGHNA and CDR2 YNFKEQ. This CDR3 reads CASSQGPQHTDTQYF. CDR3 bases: TGTGCCAGCAGCCAAGGACCCCAGCACACAGATACGCAGTATTTT.

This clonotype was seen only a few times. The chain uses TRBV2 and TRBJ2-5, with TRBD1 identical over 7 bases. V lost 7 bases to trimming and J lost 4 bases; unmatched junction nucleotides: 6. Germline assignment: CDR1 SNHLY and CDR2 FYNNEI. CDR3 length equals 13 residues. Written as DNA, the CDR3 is TGTGCCAGCAACAGGGGCGAGGGAGAGACCCAGTACTTC. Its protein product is CASNRGEGETQYF.

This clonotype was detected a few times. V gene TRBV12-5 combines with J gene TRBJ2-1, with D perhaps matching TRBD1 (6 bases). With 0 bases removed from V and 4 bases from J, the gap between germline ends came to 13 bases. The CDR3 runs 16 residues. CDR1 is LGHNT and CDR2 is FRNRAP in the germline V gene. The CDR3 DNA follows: TGTGCTAGTGGTTTGGTACCGACAGGAGCATACAATGAGCAGTTCTTC. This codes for CASGLVPTGAYNEQFF.

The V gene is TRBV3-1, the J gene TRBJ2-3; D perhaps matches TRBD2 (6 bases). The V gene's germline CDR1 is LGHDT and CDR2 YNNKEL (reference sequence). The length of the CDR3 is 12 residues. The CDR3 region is CATARGTDTQYF. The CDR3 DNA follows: TGTGCTACTGCTCGGGGGACAGATACGCAGTATTTT.

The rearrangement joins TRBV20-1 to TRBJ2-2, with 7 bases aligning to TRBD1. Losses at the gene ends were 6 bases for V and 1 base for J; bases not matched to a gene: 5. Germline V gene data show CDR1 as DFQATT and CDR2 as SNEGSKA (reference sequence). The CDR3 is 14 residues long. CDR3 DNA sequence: TGCAGTGCCCAGGGACAGCTGAACACCGGGGAGCTGTTTTTT. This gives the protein CSAQGQLNTGELFF.

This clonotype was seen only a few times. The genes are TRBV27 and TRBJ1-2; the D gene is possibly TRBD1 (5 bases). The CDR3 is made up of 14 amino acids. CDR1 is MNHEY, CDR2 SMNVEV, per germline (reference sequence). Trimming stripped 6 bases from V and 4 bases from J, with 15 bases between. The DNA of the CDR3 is TGTGCCAGCAGGGACACACAGCTAATCTATGGCTACACCTTC. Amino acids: CASRDTQLIYGYTF.